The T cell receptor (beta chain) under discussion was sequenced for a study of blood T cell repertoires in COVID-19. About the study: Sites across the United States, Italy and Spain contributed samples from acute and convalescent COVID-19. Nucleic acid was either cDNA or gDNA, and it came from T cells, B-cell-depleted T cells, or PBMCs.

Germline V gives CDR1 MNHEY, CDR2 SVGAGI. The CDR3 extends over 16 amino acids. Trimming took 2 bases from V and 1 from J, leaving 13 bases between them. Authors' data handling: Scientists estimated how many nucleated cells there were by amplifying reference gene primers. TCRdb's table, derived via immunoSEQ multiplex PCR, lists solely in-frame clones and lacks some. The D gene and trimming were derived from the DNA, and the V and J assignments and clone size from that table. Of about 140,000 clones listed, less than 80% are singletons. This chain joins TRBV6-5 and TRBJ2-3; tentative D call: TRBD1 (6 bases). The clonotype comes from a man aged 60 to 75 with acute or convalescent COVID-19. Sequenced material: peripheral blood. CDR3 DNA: TGTGCCAGCAGTTACCCGGACAGATCAGGCACAGATACGCAGTATTTT. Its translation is CASSYPDRSGTDTQYF.